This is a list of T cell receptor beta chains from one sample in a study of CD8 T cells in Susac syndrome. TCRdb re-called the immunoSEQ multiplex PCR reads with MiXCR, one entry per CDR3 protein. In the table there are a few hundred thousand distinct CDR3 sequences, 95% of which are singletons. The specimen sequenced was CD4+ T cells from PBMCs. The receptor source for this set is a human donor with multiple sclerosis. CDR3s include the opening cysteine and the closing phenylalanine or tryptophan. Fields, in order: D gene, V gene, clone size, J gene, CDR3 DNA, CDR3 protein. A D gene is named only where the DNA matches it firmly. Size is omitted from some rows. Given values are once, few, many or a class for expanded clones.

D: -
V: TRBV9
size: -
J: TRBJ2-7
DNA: TGTGCCAGCAGCGTAGGGTTTAGCGCCAAATACGAGCAGTACTTC
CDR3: CASSVGFSAKYEQYF

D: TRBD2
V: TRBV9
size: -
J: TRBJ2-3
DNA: TGTGCCAGCAGCGTAGACGGGACTAGGCGACGTACAGATACGCAGTATTTT
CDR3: CASSVDGTRRRTDTQYF

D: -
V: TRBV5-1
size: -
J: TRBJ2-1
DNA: TGCGCCAGCAGCCCCATAGCTGGCTCCTACAATGAGCAGTTCTTC
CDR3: CASSPIAGSYNEQFF

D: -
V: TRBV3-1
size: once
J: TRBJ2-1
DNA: TGTGCCAGCAGGCCGCAGGGTAGTAGCCATGAGCAGTTCTTC
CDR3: CASRPQGSSHEQFF

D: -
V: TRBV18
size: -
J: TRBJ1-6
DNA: TGTGCCAGCTCACCACTGGAAGGGTGGGGGAATTCACCCCTCCACTTT
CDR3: CASSPLEGWGNSPLHF

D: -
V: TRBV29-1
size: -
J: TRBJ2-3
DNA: TGCAGCGTTATAGCGGATACGCAGTATTTT
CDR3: CSVIADTQYF

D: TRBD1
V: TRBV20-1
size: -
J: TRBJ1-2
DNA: TGCAGTGCTAGCTCGCAGGGGGGATTCTGGGGCTACACCTTC
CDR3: CSASSQGGFWGYTF

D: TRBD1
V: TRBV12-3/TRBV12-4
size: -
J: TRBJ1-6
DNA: TGTGCCAGCAGTGCCGGGACAGATAATTCACCCCTCCACTTT
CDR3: CASSAGTDNSPLHF

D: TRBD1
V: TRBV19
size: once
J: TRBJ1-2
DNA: TGTGCCAGTAGTCCTTGGGGACAGATGGGCTACACCTTC
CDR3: CASSPWGQMGYTF

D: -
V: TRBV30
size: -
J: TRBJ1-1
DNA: TGTGCCTGGAACATAGGCCAGGGCACTGAAGCTTTCTTT
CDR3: CAWNIGQGTEAFF

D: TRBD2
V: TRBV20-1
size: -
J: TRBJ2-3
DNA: TGCAGTGCTCGGGGGACTAGCGGGAACACAGATACGCAGTATTTT
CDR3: CSARGTSGNTDTQYF

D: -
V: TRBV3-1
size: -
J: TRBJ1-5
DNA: TGTGCCAGCAGCCAAGCAGGGGATAGCAATCAGCCCCAGCATTTT
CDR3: CASSQAGDSNQPQHF

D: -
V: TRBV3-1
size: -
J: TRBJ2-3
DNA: TGTGCCAGCAGCATAACAGGGTGGACAGATACGCAGTATTTT
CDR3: CASSITGWTDTQYF

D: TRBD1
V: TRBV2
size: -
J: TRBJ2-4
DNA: TGTGCCAGCATTTCAGGACAGGCGATGTCCAAAAACATTCAGTACTTC
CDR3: CASISGQAMSKNIQYF

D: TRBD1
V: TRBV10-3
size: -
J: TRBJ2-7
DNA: TGTGCCATCAGTCCGAGGAACGGACAGGGCTACGAGCAGTACTTC
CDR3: CAISPRNGQGYEQYF

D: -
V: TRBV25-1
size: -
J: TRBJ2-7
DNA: TGTGCCAGCAGTGGTTTAATCGAGCAGTACTTC
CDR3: CASSGLIEQYF

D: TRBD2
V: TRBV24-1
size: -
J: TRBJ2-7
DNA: TGTGCCACCAGTGATTTCGGCGGGAGGTTGTACTTC
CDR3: CATSDFGGRLYF

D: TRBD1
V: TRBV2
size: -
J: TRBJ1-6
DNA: TGTGCCAGCATGCACAGGGGAGATTCACCCCTCCACTTT
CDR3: CASMHRGDSPLHF

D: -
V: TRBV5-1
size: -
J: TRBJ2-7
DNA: TGCGCCAGCAGACCTGGTGACCCCGGGACCTACGAGCAGTACTTC
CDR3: CASRPGDPGTYEQYF

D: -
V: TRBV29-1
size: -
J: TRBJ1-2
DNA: TGCAGCGTTGAACAGGGACTACCCTATGGCTACACCTTC
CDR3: CSVEQGLPYGYTF

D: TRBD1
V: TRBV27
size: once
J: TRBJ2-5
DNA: TGTGCCGGATTAGCGCCGACATTAGGACAGGGCGGAAAAGAGACCCAGTACTTC
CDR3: CAGLAPTLGQGGKETQYF

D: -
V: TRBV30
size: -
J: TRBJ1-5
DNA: TGTGCCTGGAGAGCAGGGGAACATCAGCCCCAGCATTTT
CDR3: CAWRAGEHQPQHF

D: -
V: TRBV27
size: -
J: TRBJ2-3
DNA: TGTGCCAGCAGTTTAACCCCTGGGCCTAGCACAGATACGCAGTATTTT
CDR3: CASSLTPGPSTDTQYF

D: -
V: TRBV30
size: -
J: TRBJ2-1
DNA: TGTGCCTGGAGCCAAGGGCCCCTAGAAAATGAGCAGTTCTTC
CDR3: CAWSQGPLENEQFF

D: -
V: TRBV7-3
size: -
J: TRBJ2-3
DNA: TGTGCCAGCAGCCACGACACAGATACGCAGTATTTT
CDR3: CASSHDTDTQYF

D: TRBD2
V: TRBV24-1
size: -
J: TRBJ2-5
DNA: TGTGCCACCAGTGATCCGGGACTAGCGGGACAAGAGACCCAGTACTTC
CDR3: CATSDPGLAGQETQYF

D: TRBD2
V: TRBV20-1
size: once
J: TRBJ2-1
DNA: TGCGGAACGGTTTCTAGCGGAAGCTCCTACAATGAGCAGTTCTTC
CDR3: CGTVSSGSSYNEQFF

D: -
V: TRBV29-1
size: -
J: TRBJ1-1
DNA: TGCAGCGTGGTGACAGCAAACACTGAAGCTTTCTTT
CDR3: CSVVTANTEAFF

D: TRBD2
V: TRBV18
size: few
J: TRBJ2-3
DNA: TGTGCCAGCTCCGCTAGCGGGGTCACAGATACGCAGTATTTT
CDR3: CASSASGVTDTQYF

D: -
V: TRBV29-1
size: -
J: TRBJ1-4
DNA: TGCAGCGTCACGAGGTGGACAGCCAATAATGAAAAACTGTTTTTT
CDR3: CSVTRWTANNEKLFF

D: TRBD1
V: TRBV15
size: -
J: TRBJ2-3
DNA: TGTGCCACCAGCAAGCCGGGACAGGGAACAGATACGCAGTATTTT
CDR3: CATSKPGQGTDTQYF

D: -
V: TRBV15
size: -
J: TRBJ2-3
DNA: TGTGCCACCAGCAGAGAGGGGGCGGGGACAGATACGCAGTATTTT
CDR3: CATSREGAGTDTQYF

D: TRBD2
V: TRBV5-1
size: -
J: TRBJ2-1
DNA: TGCGCCAGCAGCTCGCAGGGACTAGCGGGAGGTACGGTGCAGTTCTTC
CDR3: CASSSQGLAGGTVQFF

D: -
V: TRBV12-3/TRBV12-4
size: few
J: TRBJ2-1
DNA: TGTGCCAGCAGTTTGGCAAGCCCCACCAATGAGCAGTTCTTC
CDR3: CASSLASPTNEQFF

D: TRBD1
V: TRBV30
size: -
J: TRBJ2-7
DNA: TGTGCCTGGAATGGGGACAGCTCCTACGAGCAGTACTTC
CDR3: CAWNGDSSYEQYF

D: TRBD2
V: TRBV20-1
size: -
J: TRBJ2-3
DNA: TGCAGTGCCCTGGGACTAGCGGGGGACACAGATACGCAGTATTTT
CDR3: CSALGLAGDTDTQYF

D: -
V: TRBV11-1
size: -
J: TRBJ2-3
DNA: TGTGCCAGCAGCGTACGCAGGGGAGTGGGCACAGATACGCAGTATTTT
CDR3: CASSVRRGVGTDTQYF

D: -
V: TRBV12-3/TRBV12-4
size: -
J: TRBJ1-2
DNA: TGTGCCAGCAGTTTGTGGGAGGCCCACAACTATGGCTACACCTTC
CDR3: CASSLWEAHNYGYTF

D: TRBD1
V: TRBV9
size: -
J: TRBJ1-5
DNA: TGTGCCAGCAGCGTCGGGGACAGGTATTGCAATCAGCCCCAGCATTTT
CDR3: CASSVGDRYCNQPQHF

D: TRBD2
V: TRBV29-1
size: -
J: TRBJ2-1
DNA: TGCAGCTCCTGGGAGGGGCCCTACAATGAGCAGTTCTTC
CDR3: CSSWEGPYNEQFF

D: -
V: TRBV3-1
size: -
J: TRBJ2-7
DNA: TGTGCCAGCAGCCAACAGCCTTTCTCCTACGAGCAGTACTTC
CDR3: CASSQQPFSYEQYF

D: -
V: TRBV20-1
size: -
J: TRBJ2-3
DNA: TGCAGTGCCCCTCGGGGTACGCAGTATTTT
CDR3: CSAPRGTQYF

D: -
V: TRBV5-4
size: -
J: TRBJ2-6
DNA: TGTGCCAGCAGCTTGGTTAAGATCTCTGGGGCCAACGTCCTGACTTTC
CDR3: CASSLVKISGANVLTF

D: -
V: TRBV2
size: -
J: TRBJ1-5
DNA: TGTGCCAGCAGTGAAGCGATCAGGGCTCGTCAGCCCCAGCATTTT
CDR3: CASSEAIRARQPQHF

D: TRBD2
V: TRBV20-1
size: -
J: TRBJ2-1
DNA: TGCAGTGCTAGAGATAAGCGGGAGGTTGGGCATGAGCAGTTCTTC
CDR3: CSARDKREVGHEQFF

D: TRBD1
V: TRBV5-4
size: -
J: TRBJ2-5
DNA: TGTGCCAGCAGCCCGGGACAGAGAAAAGAGACCCAGTACTTC
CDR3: CASSPGQRKETQYF

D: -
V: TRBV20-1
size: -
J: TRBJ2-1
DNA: TGCAGGGCTTTAGACAGTTCCTCCTACAATGAGCAGTTCTTC
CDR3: CRALDSSSYNEQFF

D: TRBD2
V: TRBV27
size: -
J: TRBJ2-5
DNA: TGTGCCAGCAAACTCACCGGGACTAGCGGGGCACAAGAGACCCAGTACTTC
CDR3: CASKLTGTSGAQETQYF

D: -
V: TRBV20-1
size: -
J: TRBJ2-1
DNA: TGCAGTGCTAGATTGGGACTGGGCTCCTACAATGAGCAGTTCTTC
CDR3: CSARLGLGSYNEQFF

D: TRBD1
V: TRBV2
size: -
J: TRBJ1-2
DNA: TGTGCCAGCAGGGACAGGGGGCATGTAGCCTATGGCTACACCTTC
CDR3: CASRDRGHVAYGYTF

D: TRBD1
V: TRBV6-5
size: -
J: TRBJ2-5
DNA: TGTGCCAGCAGTTACAGGGGACAGCAAGAGACCCAGTACTTC
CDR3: CASSYRGQQETQYF

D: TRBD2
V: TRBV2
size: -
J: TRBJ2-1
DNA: TGTGCCACGAAGACTAGCGGGAGGTATAATGAGCAGTTCTTC
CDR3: CATKTSGRYNEQFF